Shown below are 26 T cell receptor beta chains from a single sample sequenced in a study of PD-1 blockade in mismatch repair-deficient tumors. Some clones are missing from TCRdb's copy, which holds only in-frame ones; the method was immunoSEQ multiplex PCR. The profile shows approximately 50,000 clones, around 80% of them singletons. The sequencing used peripheral blood, collected 4 weeks after starting pembrolizumab. These receptors were obtained from an adult with mismatch repair-deficient cancer.

This chain joins TRBV6-4 and TRBJ1-5; the D gene is possibly TRBD1 (5 bases). V lost 8 bases and J 2 bases, leaving 10 bases between the germline ends. Germline V CDR1 and CDR2: MRHNA, SNTAGT. The CDR3 extends over 13 amino acids. CDR3 nucleotides: TGTGCCAGCCCGGGGGGGTGCAATCAGCCCCAGCATTTT. Translated: CASPGGCNQPQHF.

The chain couples TRBV27 to TRBJ2-1; D perhaps matches TRBD2 (6 bases). Germline V gene sequence: CDR1 MNHEY, CDR2 SMNVEV (reference sequence). Trimming shortened V by 4 bases and J by 9 bases, and 10 bases separated the two germline ends. The CDR3 totals 12 residues. The CDR3 loop reads CASSYQGGEQFF. DNA for the CDR3: TGTGCCAGCAGTTATCAGGGAGGTGAGCAGTTCTTC.

V and J are TRBV12-5 and TRBJ2-1; 11 positions match TRBD2. Germline loops: CDR1 LGHNT, CDR2 FRNRAP. The ends lost 3 bases at V and 1 base at J; junction bases unmatched: 5. CDR3 length: 17 residues. CDR3 DNA sequence: TGTGCTAGTGGTTTTACACTAGCGGGAGTTTCCTACAATGAGCAGTTCTTC. Protein: CASGFTLAGVSYNEQFF.

The rearrangement links TRBV18 to TRBJ2-3; the D gene could be TRBD1 or TRBD2 (5 bases each). The CDR3 is made up of 15 amino acids. Germline loops: CDR1 KGHSH, CDR2 LQKENI. Trimming stripped 6 bases from V and 0 bases from J, with 13 bases between. Here the CDR3 reads CASSRDGASTDTQYF. The CDR3 DNA reads TGTGCCAGCTCTCGGGACGGAGCTAGCACAGATACGCAGTATTTT.

V and J are TRBV19 and TRBJ1-2, with 8 bases identical to TRBD1. The germline gives CDR1 LNHDA, CDR2 SQIVND (reference sequence). J lost 3 bases, V lost 7 bases, and 7 bases had no gene match. This CDR3 region has 14 residues. The CDR3 nucleotides are TGTGCCAGTATACTGACAGGGGCGGACTATGGCTACACCTTC. As protein: CASILTGADYGYTF. The entire variable domain, with the rest obtained from reference TRBV19 and TRBJ1-2, is as follows: DGGITQSPKYLFRKEGQNVTLSCEQNLNHDAMYWYRQDPGQGLRLIYYSQIVNDFQKGDIAEGYSVSREKKESFPLTVTSAQKNPTAFYLCASILTGADYGYTFGSGTRLTVV.

This clone was found once. The sample has other DNA sequences that encode this CDR3 too. The chain combines TRBV27 with TRBJ2-7, with TRBD1 as a possible D gene (6 bases). Per the germline V gene, CDR1 is MNHEY and CDR2 is SMNVEV (reference sequence). The CDR3 contains 12 residues. V shed 5 bases and J shed 4 bases, with 9 bases lying between them. The CDR3 DNA is TGTGCCAGCAGTCTAGGGGGTTACGAGCAGTACTTC. Translation gives CASSLGGYEQYF.

In the case of this clone: Other DNA sequences from this sample encode an identical CDR3 as well. V gene TRBV15 combines with J gene TRBJ1-3; D gene uncertain. V was shortened by 0 bases and J by 2 bases, with 8 bases between the two germline ends. Germline values: CDR1 LNHNV, CDR2 YYDKDF (reference sequence). This CDR3 comprises 15 residues. CDR3 region: CATSREARPGNTIYF. DNA of the CDR3: TGTGCCACCAGCAGAGAGGCCAGACCTGGAAACACCATATATTTT.

The rearrangement joins TRBV7-9 to TRBJ2-4; perhaps TRBD2 as D (5 bases). The CDR3 covers 14 residues. Germline V gene data show CDR1 as SEHNR and CDR2 as FQNEAQ (reference sequence). V was pared by 3 bases and J by 0 bases, with 6 bases between. The CDR3 spells CASSLGVAKNIQYF. DNA for the CDR3: TGTGCCAGCAGCTTGGGAGTAGCCAAAAACATTCAGTACTTC.

The chain combines TRBV21-1 with TRBJ2-1; TRBD1 was called by the table and not checked on the DNA. TRBV21-1 is deemed a pseudogene. The CDR3 consists of 15 residues. In nucleotides, the CDR3 is TGTGCCAGCAGCAAAACAGGGATTAAATGGCTGGGGTGGTTCTTC. This translates into CASSKTGIKWLGWFF.

This chain connects TRBV10-3 to TRBJ2-1; D may match TRBD1 or TRBD2 (5 bases each). Per the germline V gene, CDR1 is ENHRY and CDR2 is SYGVKD. CDR3 length: 17 residues. V lost 5 bases and J 6 bases, leaving 23 bases between the germline ends. CDR3 amino acids: CAISPTIGVGEFNEQFF. The CDR3 DNA reads TGTGCCATCAGTCCGACCATAGGGGTGGGAGAGTTCAATGAGCAGTTCTTC.

The rearrangement uses TRBV19 and TRBJ2-7; no reliable D call. Germline CDR1 reads LNHDA; CDR2 reads SQIVND (reference sequence). This CDR3 is 15 amino acids long. Trimming cost V 0 bases and J 1 base, with 10 bases left between them. DNA for the CDR3: TGTGCCAGTAGTATAGATCCCTACAGTTCCTACGAGCAGTACTTC. It is translated as CASSIDPYSSYEQYF.

Comment on this clone: The same CDR3 arises from other DNA sequences in this sample as well. The rearrangement uses TRBV6-5 and TRBJ2-5; D is possibly TRBD1 (6 bases). There are 15 residues in the CDR3. Looked up from germline, CDR1 is MNHEY and CDR2 is SVGAGI. Trimming stripped 0 bases from V and 1 base from J, with 9 bases between. The CDR3 sequence is CASSYSTGIQETQYF. In nucleotides, the CDR3 is TGTGCCAGCAGTTACTCTACAGGGATCCAAGAGACCCAGTACTTC.

This sequence joins TRBV7-2 and TRBJ2-5; the D is unclear. Trimming left V 0 bases short and J 2 bases short, with 10 bases between. Germline V gene data show CDR1 as SGHTA and CDR2 as FQGNSA. The CDR3 loop spans 15 amino acids. The CDR3 sequence is CASSLALARQETQYF. In DNA form, the CDR3 reads TGTGCCAGCAGCTTAGCGCTTGCCCGTCAAGAGACCCAGTACTTC.

This chain links TRBV11-2 with TRBJ2-3; TRBD2 is a possible D gene (6 bases). V dropped 2 bases and J dropped 3 bases, with 12 bases sitting between them. The CDR3 runs 15 residues. CDR1 is SGHAT, CDR2 FQNNGV, per germline. The CDR3: CASSLQTSGTDTQYF. The CDR3 DNA reads as TGTGCCAGCAGCTTACAGACTAGTGGGACAGATACGCAGTATTTT.

The chain recombines TRBV30 with TRBJ2-3; 10 bases align to TRBD1. The junction had 10 bases not matched to a gene; V was cut back by 2 bases and J by 5 bases. CDR3 length: 16 amino acids. Germline assignment: CDR1 GTSNPN and CDR2 SVGIG (reference sequence). For the CDR3, the DNA is TGTGCCTGGAGTCCCCCCGGGACAGGGGAAGTAGATACGCAGTATTTT. This encodes CAWSPPGTGEVDTQYF.

This clone was seen only once. The gene calls are TRBV5-1 and TRBJ2-1; 8 bases line up with TRBD2. The CDR3 consists of 19 residues. J gave up 0 bases and V 3 bases, and 14 bases lay outside the gene matches. Germline CDR1 reads SGHRS; CDR2 reads YFSETQ. The CDR3 sequence is CASSSGGMGSYGSYNEQFF. The CDR3 DNA sequence: TGCGCCAGCAGCTCGGGGGGGATGGGTTCTTACGGCTCCTACAATGAGCAGTTCTTC. The full variable domain, with the rest looked up from reference TRBV5-1 and TRBJ2-1, is KAGVTQTPRYLIKTRGQQVTLSCSPISGHRSVSWYQQTPGQGLQFLFEYFSETQRNKGNFPGRFSGRQFSNSRSEMNVSTLELGDSALYLCASSSGGMGSYGSYNEQFFGPGTRLTVL.

This chain connects TRBV27 to TRBJ1-5; D call uncertain. Germline V CDR1 and CDR2: MNHEY, SMNVEV (reference sequence). The CDR3 spans 15 residues. V gave up 1 base and J gave up 3 bases, with 10 bases separating them. CDR3 sequence: CASSLFAGFNQPQHF. CDR3 sequence (DNA): TGTGCCAGCAGTTTATTCGCCGGATTCAATCAGCCCCAGCATTTT.

The gene calls are TRBV7-9 and TRBJ1-1; D call uncertain. Per the germline V gene, CDR1 is SEHNR and CDR2 is FQNEAQ (reference sequence). With 5 bases removed from V and 5 bases from J, the gap between germline ends came to 12 bases. This CDR3 region has 13 residues. CDR3 nucleotide sequence: TGTGCCAGCAGCCCAAGGACGAGGACTGAAGCTTTCTTT. Protein product: CASSPRTRTEAFF.

The genes are TRBV9 and TRBJ2-7, with 10 bases fitting TRBD2. The J segment lost 4 bases and the V segment lost 0 bases, leaving 7 bases of the junction unmatched. The CDR3 has 16 amino acids. CDR1 is SGDLS, CDR2 YYNGEE, per germline. CDR3 loop: CASSVAPLAGVYEQYF. In DNA, the CDR3 is TGTGCCAGCAGCGTAGCTCCCCTAGCGGGAGTTTACGAGCAGTACTTC. Full variable domain (rest looked up from reference TRBV9 and TRBJ2-7): DSGVTQTPKHLITATGQRVTLRCSPRSGDLSVYWYQQSLDQGLQFLIQYYNGEERAKGNILERFSAQQFPDLHSELNLSSLELGDSALYFCASSVAPLAGVYEQYFGPGTRLTVT.

The rearrangement links TRBV19 to TRBJ2-1, with D possibly matching TRBD1 (5 bases). Trimming shortened V by 2 bases and J by 8 bases, and 16 bases separated the two germline ends. This CDR3 is 15 amino acids long. Germline V gives CDR1 LNHDA, CDR2 SQIVND (reference sequence). The DNA for the CDR3 is TGTGCCAGTAGTATAACCGCGGAAATCAGGGATGAGCAGTTCTTC. Protein product: CASSITAEIRDEQFF. Supplemented by reference TRBV19 and TRBJ2-1, the full variable domain reads DGGITQSPKYLFRKEGQNVTLSCEQNLNHDAMYWYRQDPGQGLRLIYYSQIVNDFQKGDIAEGYSVSREKKESFPLTVTSAQKNPTAFYLCASSITAEIRDEQFFGPGTRLTVL.

This chain joins TRBV6-1 and TRBJ1-3; 9 nucleotides agree with TRBD1. V shed 2 bases and J 3 bases; nucleotides not matched to a gene: 11. The CDR3 consists of 18 residues. The germline CDR1 and CDR2 sequences are MNHNS and SASEGT. CDR3 sequence: CASSEMGTGTFFGNTIYF. The CDR3 coding sequence is TGTGCCAGCAGTGAAATGGGGACAGGGACTTTTTTTGGAAACACCATATATTTT.

This clone was observed a single time. The chain recombines TRBV7-9 with TRBJ1-1; D is possibly TRBD1 (6 bases). CDR1 is SEHNR and CDR2 is FQNEAQ in the germline V gene (reference sequence). Trimming took off 4 bases at V and 2 bases at J, with 17 bases between the two ends. The length of the CDR3 is 16 residues. CDR3 nucleotides: TGTGCCAGCAGCTCCTCGGACAGAAGCCTTAACACTGAAGCTTTCTTT. Protein product: CASSSSDRSLNTEAFF.

This clone has more than one count but fewer than ten. The rearrangement uses TRBV6-6 and TRBJ1-3; D call uncertain. With 6 bases removed from V and 0 bases from J, the gap between germline ends came to 3 bases. Germline V gives CDR1 MNHNY, CDR2 SVGAGI (reference sequence). The CDR3 extends over 12 amino acids. CDR3 in DNA: TGTGCCAGCAGGTTCTCTGGAAACACCATATATTTT. Translation gives CASRFSGNTIYF.

A single count supports this clone. This chain links TRBV5-1 with TRBJ2-5; D gene unclear. Germline lookup yields CDR1 SGHRS and CDR2 YFSETQ. This CDR3 has 16 residues. V shed 0 bases and J shed 0 bases, with 12 bases lying between them. The CDR3 is CASSLDGRQYQETQYF. The CDR3 bases are TGCGCCAGCAGCTTGGATGGTCGGCAGTACCAAGAGACCCAGTACTTC.

This chain uses TRBV10-3 with TRBJ2-3, with D perhaps matching TRBD2 (5 bases). V was clipped by 7 bases and J by 6 bases, with 14 bases between them. Germline-derived CDR1 and CDR2 are ENHRY and SYGVKD. The CDR3 has 13 residues. CDR3 residues: CAITPASRDTQYF. CDR3 in DNA: TGTGCCATCACCCCGGCTAGCCGGGATACGCAGTATTTT.

The chain carries TRBV11-2 and TRBJ2-1; 8 bases are shared with TRBD2. This CDR3 comprises 12 residues. From germline, CDR1 is SGHAT and CDR2 FQNNGV. The trim removed 5 bases at V and 12 bases at J, leaving 6 bases unmatched. The DNA of the CDR3 is TGTGCCAGCAGCGGGACTAGTTTTGGGCAGTTCTTC. The encoded protein is CASSGTSFGQFF.